This TCR beta chain was retrieved from a study of early T cells in non-severe SARS-CoV-2 infection. TCRdb processed the 5' RACE reads anew with MiXCR; each CDR3 protein has one entry. The sample lists about 26,000 distinct CDR3 sequences; 5% to 6.5% were seen once. This clonotype came up many times. Trimming stripped 4 bases from V and 7 bases from J, with 11 bases between. This CDR3 comprises 11 residues. The germline gives CDR1 DFQATT, CDR2 SNEGSKA (reference sequence). The specimen was whole blood. This clonotype was sampled from an adult who was a healthcare worker with PCR-confirmed SARS-CoV-2 infection or an uninfected control (not recorded which). The rearrangement uses TRBV20-1 and TRBJ2-7; tentative D call: TRBD2 (5 bases). The CDR3 here is CSAKEVREQYF. The CDR3 region has the DNA TGCAGTGCTAAGGAGGTTCGGGAGCAGTACTTC.